The present entry profiles one T cell receptor beta chain with its context. This clonotype was detected a few times. No cognate antigen has been identified for it. Qualities for individual bases were not recorded, and no much larger clone is one base off. Interpreted using the paper, the treatment or condition label stands for: allogeneic hematopoietic cell transplantation with graft depleted of TCRalphabeta T cells and CD19 B cells. TCRalphabeta/CD19-depleted allogeneic hematopoietic cell grafts were given to the transplant recipients, all of whom were children. Library generation was performed with PCR. The reads were generated on an Illumina HiSeq 2500. Molecular barcoding was employed in the preparation of TCR libraries, with unique molecular identifiers being used to normalize TCRbeta repertoire quantification. TCRdb reran the public reads through fastp at Q25 and MiXCR, keeping productive beta chains. Rows with a matching CDR3 protein are joined into one entry that keeps the most common DNA and genes. The sample table records 500,000 to 650,000 distinct CDR3 sequences; roughly 11% of these occur just once. The top ten clones comprise less than 15% of the sample.

The germline V gene (reference sequence) specifies DFQATT as CDR1 and SNEGSKA as CDR2. The junction shows trimming of 3 bases on V and 5 bases on J, plus 14 bases between the germline ends. Its CDR3 holds 14 amino acids, cysteine through phenylalanine. The sequence is cut down to CDR3 DNA, 42 bases in frame from base 1. The data were taken from a study of T-cell reconstitution after alpha-beta-depleted transplantation in children (dated by TCRdb to 2016 to 2017). Broadly, across the study: Using TCR repertoire profiling, the study followed T-cell immune reconstitution in a quantitative way in children after TCRalphabeta/CD19-depleted allogeneic hematopoietic cell transplantation. Study-level results and caveats: About two months after transplant, the apparently early recovery of alphabetaT-cell counts reportedly depended on just several hundred clones that had expanded rapidly and came from non-depleted graft cells. In some patients, the high TCRbeta diversity seen at day 60 was put down to recipient T cells and intrathymic progenitors that had survived conditioning. Over subsequent months, a decline in hyperexpanded clone frequencies was noted, and after one year, T-cell counts and TCRbeta diversity were mostly ascribed to newly produced T cells.

The chain uses TRBV20-1 and TRBJ2-1, with the D gene too uncertain to name. This receptor was obtained from a female patient aged 2-9 years who had a stem cell transplant for aplastic anemia, so the T cells may come from the graft donor. The sample consisted of PBMCs, mostly from graft donor cells, taken 180 days after TCRalphabeta/CD19-depleted stem cell transplant. The nucleotides are TGCAGTGCTAGTTCCGTTGTGGGAAACAATGAGCAGTTCTTC. Translated, this gives CSASSVVGNNEQFF.